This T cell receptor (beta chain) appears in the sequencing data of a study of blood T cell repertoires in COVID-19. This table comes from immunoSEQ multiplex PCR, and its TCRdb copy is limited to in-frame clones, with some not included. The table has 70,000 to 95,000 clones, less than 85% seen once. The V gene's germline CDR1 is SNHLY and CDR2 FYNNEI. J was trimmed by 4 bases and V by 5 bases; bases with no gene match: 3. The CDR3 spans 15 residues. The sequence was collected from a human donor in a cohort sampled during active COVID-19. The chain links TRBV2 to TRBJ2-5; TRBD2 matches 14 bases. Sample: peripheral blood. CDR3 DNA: TGTGCCAGCAGTACGACTAGCGGGGGGGGAGAGACCCAGTACTTC. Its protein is CASSTTSGGGETQYF.